Below, one T cell receptor (beta chain) is given with its context. In the original processing: The authors estimated nucleated cell counts from reference gene primer amplification. Sequenced by immunoSEQ multiplex PCR; TCRdb stores in-frame clones only, minus some. Clone size and the V and J calls come from that table; the DNA yielded D and trimming. Among about 260,000 clones listed, roughly four fifths were seen once. The data were obtained in a study of blood T cell repertoires in COVID-19. As for the study in general: Samples came from the United States, Italy and Spain, spanning acute and convalescent COVID-19. The analysed material was cDNA or gDNA that came from T cells, B-cell-depleted T cells, or PBMCs.

V was cut by 3 bases and J by 0 bases, with 5 bases left in between. Germline CDR1 is MDHEN and CDR2 is SYDVKM. The CDR3 extends over 13 amino acids. The sequenced sample consisted of peripheral blood. The TCR comes from a woman older than 75 with acute or convalescent COVID-19. The J gene is TRBJ1-1, the V gene TRBV28; no reliable D call. The CDR3 DNA is TGTGCCAGCAGTTTCGAGGTGAACACTGAAGCTTTCTTT. Its translation is CASSFEVNTEAFF.